In this sample, the clone carrying this T cell receptor (beta chain) turned up a few times. This record belongs to a study of spatial heterogeneity in lung cancer. Overall study: Follow-up PBMC samples were sequenced when available, at a median of approximately two years after resection. Consistent detection of more beta-chain than alpha-chain sequences was observed.

CDR1 is LNHDA and CDR2 is SQIVND in the germline V gene (reference sequence). V gave up 5 bases and J gave up 6 bases, with 8 bases separating them. This CDR3 is 12 amino acids long. Documented time point: blood at routine non-recurrence follow-up after resection. TCRdb redid the calling of the 5' RACE reads with MiXCR, one entry per CDR3 protein. This table has about 47,000 distinct CDR3 sequences, about 11% appearing once. The chain links TRBV19 to TRBJ2-1; perhaps TRBD2 as D (6 bases). This TCR came from a male donor with early-stage non-small cell lung cancer. The sequencing used PBMCs, collected at follow-up. This CDR3 reads CASSWGGNEQFF. The CDR3, as DNA: TGTGCCAGTAGTTGGGGAGGCAATGAGCAGTTCTTC. Complete variable domain (other parts from reference TRBV19 and TRBJ2-1): DGGITQSPKYLFRKEGQNVTLSCEQNLNHDAMYWYRQDPGQGLRLIYYSQIVNDFQKGDIAEGYSVSREKKESFPLTVTSAQKNPTAFYLCASSWGGNEQFFGPGTRLTVL.